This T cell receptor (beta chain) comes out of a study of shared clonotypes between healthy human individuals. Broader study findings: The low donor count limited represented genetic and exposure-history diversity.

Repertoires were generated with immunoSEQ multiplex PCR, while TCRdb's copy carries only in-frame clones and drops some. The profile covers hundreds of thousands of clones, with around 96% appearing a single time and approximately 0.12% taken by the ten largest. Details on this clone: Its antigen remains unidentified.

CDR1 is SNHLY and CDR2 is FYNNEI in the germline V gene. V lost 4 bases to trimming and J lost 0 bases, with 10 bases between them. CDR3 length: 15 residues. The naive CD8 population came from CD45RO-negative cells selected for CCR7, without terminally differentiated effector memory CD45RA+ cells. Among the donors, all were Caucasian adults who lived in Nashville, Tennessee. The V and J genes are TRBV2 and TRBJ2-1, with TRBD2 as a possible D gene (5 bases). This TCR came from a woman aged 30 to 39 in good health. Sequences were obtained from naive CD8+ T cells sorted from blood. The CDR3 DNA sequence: TGTGCCAGCAGTGTGGGAGTCCTCTCCTACAATGAGCAGTTCTTC. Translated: CASSVGVLSYNEQFF. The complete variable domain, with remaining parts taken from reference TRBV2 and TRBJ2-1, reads EPEVTQTPSHQVTQMGQEVILRCVPISNHLYFYWYRQILGQKVEFLVSFYNNEISEKSEIFDDQFSVERPDGSNFTLKIRSTKLEDSAMYFCASSVGVLSYNEQFFGPGTRLTVL.